Below, 28 T cell receptor beta chains from the same sample are listed, as sequenced in a study of molecular identifiers for immune sequencing clone quantification. TCRdb passed the PCR reads through MiXCR, listing each CDR3 protein once. This table has 350,000 or so distinct CDR3 sequences, 20% to 25% appearing once. The sample was naive CD8+ T cells from blood, with Jurkat cell RNA spiked in. Subset denoted: FACS-sorted CD8+CD4-CCR7+CD45RA+ naive T cells. Receptor source: a human donor in good health. Some libraries in this study had Jurkat cell RNA spiked in.

This clonotype showed up many times. The chain joins TRBV28 to TRBJ2-7, with TRBD2 matching over 8 bases. This CDR3 contains 16 residues. In germline, CDR1 is MDHEN, CDR2 SYDVKM. V lost 7 bases, J lost 2 bases, and 13 bases stayed unmatched. CDR3 residues: CASTDRIGGGAYEQYF. The CDR3 DNA follows: TGTGCCAGCACCGATAGGATCGGGGGGGGAGCCTACGAGCAGTACTTC.

Turning to this clonotype: Since a much larger clone is just one base distant, this may be a read error. The chain carries TRBV29-1 and TRBJ2-3; weak D call: TRBD1 (6 bases). Germline V gene sequence: CDR1 SQVTM, CDR2 ANQGSEA. CDR3 length: 11 residues. V lost 7 bases to trimming and J lost 5 bases, with 10 bases between them. This CDR3 reads CSDRDIDTQYF. In DNA, the CDR3 is TGCAGCGACAGGGACATAGATACGCAGTATTTT.

This clonotype appeared many times. This rearrangement joins TRBV28 to TRBJ2-7, with 9 bases lining up with TRBD1. The germline CDR1 and CDR2 sequences are MDHEN and SYDVKM. V trimming: 4 bases; J trimming: 5 bases; junction bases outside the gene matches: 9. CDR3 length equals 15 residues. CDR3 amino acids: CASSSGTGLLNEQYF. CDR3 nucleotides: TGTGCCAGCAGTTCCGGGACAGGGCTCCTAAACGAGCAGTACTTC.

Ten or more counts support this clonotype. The chain employs TRBV3-1 and TRBJ2-5, with a weak D call TRBD2 (5 bases). V lost 1 base, J lost 2 bases, and 11 bases lay in between. The CDR3 extends over 15 amino acids. CDR1 and CDR2 (germline): LGHDT, YNNKEL (reference sequence). CDR3 coding DNA: TGTGCCAGCAGCCAAGTAAGGGAGTCACAAGAGACCCAGTACTTC. Translated, it gives CASSQVRESQETQYF.

As concerns this clonotype: A much larger clone is a single base away; this may be a read error. This likely comes from a read error, as the CDR3 has no conserved phenylalanine or tryptophan at its end. V gene TRBV5-4 combines with J gene TRBJ1-1, with a possible D match to TRBD1 (6 bases). The germline V gene encodes CDR1 SGHNT and CDR2 YYREEE (reference sequence). V was pared by 0 bases and J by 2 bases, with 8 bases between. The CDR3 spans 14 residues. The CDR3 loop reads CASSLGRGNTEAFS. The CDR3 DNA reads TGTGCCAGCAGCTTGGGCAGGGGTAACACTGAAGCTTTCTCT.

J is TRBJ2-3 and V is TRBV7-9; D is possibly TRBD1 (7 bases). Trimming pared 1 base from V and 2 bases from J, leaving 16 bases between. This CDR3 contains 17 residues. CDR1 and CDR2 from the germline V gene are SEHNR and FQNEAQ (reference sequence). The CDR3 is CASSLEGASVTTDTQYF. The CDR3 nucleotides are TGTGCCAGCAGCTTAGAGGGGGCTAGCGTTACCACAGATACGCAGTATTTT.

This clonotype was counted many times. The rearrangement links TRBV7-9 to TRBJ1-4, with D unresolved. Trimming shortened V by 2 bases and J by 8 bases, and 12 bases separated the two germline ends. This CDR3 contains 14 residues. Germline V lookup: CDR1 SEHNR, CDR2 FQNEAQ (reference sequence). In DNA, the CDR3 is TGTGCCAGCAGCTTAACCGGCGTCGTCGAAAAACTGTTTTTT. Translating gives CASSLTGVVEKLFF. Using reference TRBV7-9 and TRBJ1-4 for the parts outside the CDR3, the full variable domain is DTGVSQNPRHKITKRGQNVTFRCDPISEHNRLYWYRQTLGQGPEFLTYFQNEAQLEKSRLLSDRFSAERPKGSFSTLEIQRTEQGDSAMYLCASSLTGVVEKLFFGSGTQLSVL.

Details on this clonotype: Since a much larger clone is just one base distant, this may be a read error. The CDR3 end shows no conserved phenylalanine or tryptophan, and so a read error is likely. This rearrangement joins TRBV11-2 to TRBJ1-1; D is undetermined. Germline V gene data show CDR1 as SGHAT and CDR2 as FQNNGV. CDR3 length equals 13 residues. Trimming stripped 1 base from V and 7 bases from J, with 10 bases between. CDR3 amino acids: CASSLVGGLEAFL. CDR3 coding DNA: TGTGCCAGCAGCTTAGTCGGAGGACTTGAAGCTTTCCTT.

Many counts were recorded for this clonotype. The genes are TRBV7-9 and TRBJ2-7; D is unclear. The germline CDR1 and CDR2 sequences are SEHNR and FQNEAQ (reference sequence). The CDR3 spans 17 residues. V lost 1 base and J lost 6, with 22 bases in between. CDR3 amino acids: CASSLGGEWRTNREQYF. Here the CDR3 DNA reads TGTGCCAGCAGCTTAGGTGGAGAGTGGCGGACGAACCGCGAGCAGTACTTC.

As to this clonotype: The junction differs from germline at one of its ends, possibly a read error. The chain links TRBV19 to TRBJ2-7; 9 bases fit TRBD1. The CDR3 has 15 amino acids. From germline, CDR1 is LNHDA and CDR2 SQIVND (reference sequence). As DNA, the CDR3 is TGTGCCAGTAGTCCGGGACAGGGCATGATCTACGAGCTGTACTTC. Translated, it gives CASSPGQGMIYELYF.

This clonotype was detected ten times or more. The rearrangement uses TRBV2 and TRBJ1-5; tentative D call: TRBD1 (5 bases). Per the germline V gene, CDR1 is SNHLY and CDR2 is FYNNEI. The CDR3 spans 15 residues. The V end was cut by 3 bases, the J end by 7 bases, with 16 bases between. The CDR3 region has the DNA TGTGCCAGCAGTGAGATTGGGACCCAGGGCCAGCCCCAGCATTTT. Translation gives CASSEIGTQGQPQHF.

This chain uses TRBV4-1 with TRBJ2-5; possible D gene TRBD2, 6 bases. With 0 bases removed from V and 4 bases from J, the gap between germline ends came to 12 bases. Germline assignment: CDR1 MGHRA and CDR2 YSYEKL. The CDR3 is 15 amino acids. The CDR3 protein is CASSQDPGVGETQYF. The CDR3 DNA is TGCGCCAGCAGCCAAGATCCGGGGGTAGGAGAGACCCAGTACTTC.

This clonotype was picked up a small number of times. The rearrangement uses TRBV7-6 and TRBJ2-7; 8 bases fit TRBD2. The CDR3 spans 16 residues. V gave up 5 bases and J gave up 0 bases; unmatched junction bases: 9. Germline loops: CDR1 SGHVS, CDR2 FNYEAQ. The CDR3 spells CASSPYSGDSSYEQYF. The DNA for the CDR3 is TGTGCCAGCAGCCCCTATAGCGGGGATAGCTCCTACGAGCAGTACTTC.

This clonotype occurred many times. CDR3 in amino acids: CASSLRLAQAYEQYF. The CDR3 region has the DNA TGTGCCAGCAGTTTGCGCCTAGCCCAAGCCTACGAGCAGTACTTC. J is TRBJ2-7 and V is TRBV28, with a weak D call TRBD2 (5 bases). V was pared by 3 bases and J by 2 bases, with 14 bases between. Germline V gives CDR1 MDHEN, CDR2 SYDVKM. The length of the CDR3 is 15 residues.

This clonotype was observed at least ten times. This sequence joins TRBV29-1 and TRBJ1-5; D is uncertain. Germline V CDR1 and CDR2: SQVTM, ANQGSEA. The CDR3 consists of 14 residues. The V gene lost 6 bases and the J gene lost 0 bases, with 12 bases spanning the gap. CDR3 bases: TGCAGCGTCCTTTTGGACGGTAGCAATCAGCCCCAGCATTTT. Translated, it gives CSVLLDGSNQPQHF.

In its sample, this clonotype was seen a few times. The V call is TRBV19, the J call TRBJ2-2; tentative D call: TRBD1 (5 bases). V gave up 6 bases and J gave up 0 bases, with 17 bases separating them. CDR1 LNHDA and CDR2 SQIVND come from the germline V gene (reference sequence). The CDR3 extends over 17 amino acids. The CDR3 nucleotides are TGTGCCAGTAGCAGATTTCGTGACAGAACGAACACCGGGGAGCTGTTTTTT. Its protein is CASSRFRDRTNTGELFF. Based on the CDR3 plus reference TRBV19 and TRBJ2-2, the full variable domain is DGGITQSPKYLFRKEGQNVTLSCEQNLNHDAMYWYRQDPGQGLRLIYYSQIVNDFQKGDIAEGYSVSREKKESFPLTVTSAQKNPTAFYLCASSRFRDRTNTGELFFGEGSRLTVL.

In its sample, this clonotype was seen a few times. This sequence joins TRBV25-1 and TRBJ2-1; D possibly corresponds to TRBD2 (6 bases). V was pared by 2 bases and J by 4 bases, with 24 bases between. This CDR3 is built from 19 residues. Per the germline V gene, CDR1 is MGHDK and CDR2 is SYGVNS. The CDR3 DNA reads as TGTGCCAGCAGTGAAATTAAGTGGGGAGGAACCGGGGAATACAATGAGCAGTTCTTC. Translation gives CASSEIKWGGTGEYNEQFF. Full variable domain (missing parts from reference TRBV25-1 and TRBJ2-1): EADIYQTPRYLVIGTGKKITLECSQTMGHDKMYWYQQDPGMELHLIHYSYGVNSTEKGDLSSESTVSRIRTEHFPLTLESARPSHTSQYLCASSEIKWGGTGEYNEQFFGPGTRLTVL.

This clonotype was recorded at least ten times. V is TRBV6-5 and J is TRBJ1-3; 8 bases agree with TRBD1. The J segment lost 2 bases and the V segment lost 6 bases, leaving 12 bases of the junction unmatched. CDR3 length: 17 amino acids. Germline-derived CDR1 and CDR2 are MNHEY and SVGAGI. CDR3 nucleotide sequence: TGTGCCAGCAGACCGAGGACAGGGAACGTTGCTGGAAACACCATATATTTT. Protein sequence: CASRPRTGNVAGNTIYF.

V is TRBV19 and J is TRBJ2-7; D unresolved. Germline V lookup: CDR1 LNHDA, CDR2 SQIVND (reference sequence). The CDR3 totals 13 residues. V shed 2 bases and J shed 5 bases, with 10 bases lying between them. The chain's CDR3 is CASSIIARNEQYF. In DNA, the CDR3 is TGTGCCAGTAGTATAATTGCGAGGAACGAGCAGTACTTC.

A remark on this clonotype: A read error is possible here, since a much larger clone lies one base away. The chain couples TRBV28 to TRBJ1-1, with D unclear. This CDR3 spans 13 amino acids. Germline CDR1 is MDHEN and CDR2 is SYDVKM. The CDR3 DNA reads as TGTGCCAGCTTTGCCCCACCGAACACTGAAGCTCTCTTT. This sequence encodes CASFAPPNTEALF.

In this sample, this clonotype turned up many times. The CDR3, as DNA: TGCGCCAGCAGCCTTACGAGGGACAGCGAGCAGTACTTC. Protein product: CASSLTRDSEQYF. The chain joins TRBV4-1 to TRBJ2-7, with 7 positions matching TRBD1. The germline gives CDR1 MGHRA, CDR2 YSYEKL. The CDR3 totals 13 residues. With V trimmed by 4 bases and J by 6 bases, 6 bases remained unmatched.

The chain has TRBV7-9 and TRBJ1-4; 10 positions match TRBD1. The CDR3 extends over 17 amino acids. Trimming removed 8 bases from V and 3 bases from J; junction bases left unmatched: 12. CDR1 and CDR2 from the germline V gene are SEHNR and FQNEAQ (reference sequence). The CDR3 reads CASCSFDRGHSNEKLFF. CDR3 sequence (DNA): TGTGCCAGCTGCTCATTTGACAGGGGGCATTCTAATGAAAAACTGTTTTTT.

This clonotype was recorded at least ten times. This chain links TRBV27 with TRBJ2-7; D tentatively reads TRBD1 or TRBD2 (5 bases each). The V end lost 5 bases, the J end lost 2 bases, and 16 bases lay between the germline ends. The germline gives CDR1 MNHEY, CDR2 SMNVEV (reference sequence). The CDR3 length is 15 residues. The CDR3 sequence: CASSPAGGSPYEQYF. CDR3 nucleotide sequence: TGTGCCAGCAGTCCCGCTGGGGGAAGCCCCTACGAGCAGTACTTC.

As concerns this clonotype: A read error is possible here, since a much larger clone lies one base away. CDR3 nucleotides: TGTACCAGCAGCCCGGAGGTACGATGGGACACTGAAGCTTTCTTT. It translates to CTSSPEVRWDTEAFF. V and J are TRBV2 and TRBJ1-1; D uncertain. The germline V gene has CDR1 SNHLY and CDR2 FYNNEI. The CDR3 runs 15 residues.

Of note for this clonotype: Possible read error: a much larger clone is one base away. CDR3 loop: CASSHPIQRGRNEQFF. The CDR3 DNA follows: TGTGCCAGCAGCCATCCCATCCAGCGGGGAAGGAATGAGCAGTTCTTC. The V call is TRBV11-2, the J call TRBJ2-1; 7 bases are shared with TRBD2. V dropped 5 bases and J dropped 7; count of bases not matched to a gene: 14. The length of the CDR3 is 16 residues. CDR1 and CDR2 from the germline V gene are SGHAT and FQNNGV.

This clonotype was detected many times. The CDR3 DNA reads TGTGCCAGCAGCTCCCGGGACCGACTCTACGAGCAGTACTTC. It yields the protein CASSSRDRLYEQYF. The chain is built from TRBV5-4 and TRBJ2-7; D may correspond to TRBD1 or TRBD2 (5 bases each). The CDR3 totals 14 residues. Germline V gives CDR1 SGHNT, CDR2 YYREEE (reference sequence). The V end lost 3 bases, the J end lost 3 bases, and 13 bases lay between the germline ends.

This clonotype showed up many times. V is TRBV29-1 and J is TRBJ2-3, with D hard to call. The CDR3 has 15 residues. Germline V gene lookup returns CDR1 SQVTM and CDR2 ANQGSEA. V lost 0 bases to trimming and J lost 2 bases, with 12 bases between them. The DNA for the CDR3 is TGCAGCGTTGAAGAGAAGGGCAGGAACACAGATACGCAGTATTTT. It encodes CSVEEKGRNTDTQYF.

This clonotype was counted many times. The chain links TRBV13 to TRBJ2-3; D is ambiguous. Germline V gives CDR1 PRHDT, CDR2 FYEKMQ (reference sequence). The V gene lost 0 bases and the J gene lost 0 bases, with 10 bases spanning the gap. The CDR3 consists of 16 residues. The DNA for the CDR3 is TGTGCCAGCAGCTTAGGGCCGCGGCTGAGCACAGATACGCAGTATTTT. As protein: CASSLGPRLSTDTQYF.